This T cell receptor beta chain was captured by sequencing in a study of T cell responses to AZD1222 COVID-19 vaccine. The assay was immunoSEQ multiplex PCR, and TCRdb's table has in-frame clones only and misses some. This repertoire shows more than 90,000 clones, about 82% found once; its top ten account for approximately 1.5%. Findings of the study overall: Increases in Spike-specific TCR breadth and depth were seen after two AZD1222 doses.

A remark on this clone: Its target is unknown.

CDR1 is SGHAT and CDR2 is FQNNGV in the germline V gene. The trim removed 8 bases at V and 2 bases at J, leaving 5 bases unmatched. The CDR3 sequence is 14 residues long. This TCR was recovered from an adult in good health. The V and J genes are TRBV11-2 and TRBJ1-5; 8 bases map to TRBD1. Source: peripheral blood, taken on day 0 of AZD1222 vaccination. The CDR3 nucleotides read TGTGCCAGCTCCGGACAGGGAGGCAATCAGCCCCAGCATTTT. Translated, it gives CASSGQGGNQPQHF.